This is a list of T cell receptor beta chains from one sample in a study of Graves' ophthalmopathy and Graves' hyperthyroidism. Using its own MiXCR run on the multiplex PCR reads, TCRdb lists one record per CDR3 protein. This table holds about 700,000 distinct CDR3 sequences, over 40% found once. Sample: peripheral blood. These receptors were collected from an adult man with Graves' ophthalmopathy. The CDR3 runs from the conserved cysteine through the conserved F or W. The D gene is left open where the match is weak. Part of the rows lack a size; the others show once, few, many or a class for expanded clones.

v_gene	abundance	j_gene	d_gene	CDR3nt	CDR3aa
TRBV2	-	TRBJ1-1	-	TGTGCCAGCAGCTTAGTAGGGACCCTGAACACTGAAGCTTTCTTT	CASSLVGTLNTEAFF
TRBV2	-	TRBJ1-4	-	TGTGCCAGCCGATGGGCAGGGGCCTCCGGTGAAAAACTGTTTTTT	CASRWAGASGEKLFF
TRBV19	-	TRBJ2-6	-	TGTGCCACCGCGGGCGGACTGACTTTC	CATAGGLTF
TRBV10-3	-	TRBJ2-5	TRBD2	TGTGCCAGCAGTTACTCAGCGGGGGGGTCGGAGACCCAGTACTTC	CASSYSAGGSETQYF
TRBV12-3/TRBV12-4	few	TRBJ2-7	TRBD2	TGTGCTAGTGGTTTGTCCCACGGGGGAGGGGAGCAGTACTTC	CASGLSHGGGEQYF
TRBV19	-	TRBJ1-5	-	TGTGCCAGTAGTTTTTCGGCAGGGATCAATCAGCCCCAGCATTTT	CASSFSAGINQPQHF
TRBV7-2	-	TRBJ2-2	TRBD2	TGTGCCAGCAGCCCGGGACTAGCTTTTGGCGGGGAGCTGTTTTTT	CASSPGLAFGGELFF
TRBV7-9	-	TRBJ2-7	-	TGTGCCAGCAGTCACAGGGAACTACCCTACGAGCAGTACTTC	CASSHRELPYEQYF
TRBV10-3	many	TRBJ2-7	-	TGTGCCATCAGTGACCAGGGGACCTACGAGCAGTACTTC	CAISDQGTYEQYF
TRBV5-1	few	TRBJ2-2	-	TGCGCCAGCAGCCAGCGTGGTGCGGAGCACACCGGGGAGCTGTTTTTT	CASSQRGAEHTGELFF
TRBV2	many	TRBJ1-2	-	TGTGCCAGCAAGGAGGGCCTCTATGGCTACACCTTC	CASKEGLYGYTF
TRBV6-1	few	TRBJ2-6	-	TGTGCCAGCACATGGACGGCTTACTCTGGGGCCAACGTCCTGACTTTC	CASTWTAYSGANVLTF
TRBV7-2	many	TRBJ2-7	-	TGTGCCAGCAGCCCAAATGCCAGGACGGGGGAGCAGTACTTC	CASSPNARTGEQYF
TRBV9	many	TRBJ1-2	-	TGTGCCAGCAGCGGCTCGACTGGCTACACCTTC	CASSGSTGYTF
TRBV4-1	few	TRBJ2-7	TRBD2	TGCGCCAGCAGCCAAGGGGGGGGGACGGAGCAGTACTTC	CASSQGGGTEQYF
TRBV24-1	many	TRBJ2-2	-	TGTGCCACCAGTGATTTAGAGACCGGGGAGCTGTTTTTT	CATSDLETGELFF
TRBV5-1	many	TRBJ1-2	-	TGCGCCAGCAGCTTGGCGGGGGAGATGCGGGGCTACACCTTC	CASSLAGEMRGYTF
TRBV20-1	-	TRBJ2-5	TRBD1	TGCAGTGTGACAGGGGGCGGGGAGACCCAGTACTTC	CSVTGGGETQYF
TRBV25-1	-	TRBJ1-2	-	TGTGCCAGCAGCCACCCCCGAGGGGACCGGGGGGGCTACACCTTC	CASSHPRGDRGGYTF
TRBV19	-	TRBJ2-5	TRBD1	TGTGCCAGTAGTATAGCACCCAGGGACAGACAAGAGACCCAGTACTTC	CASSIAPRDRQETQYF
TRBV5-1	-	TRBJ1-4	-	TGCGCCAGCAGCTTGGAGGGGGGGCGAGGTGAAAAACTGCTTTTT	CASSLEGGRGEKLLF
TRBV9	-	TRBJ1-1	-	TGTGCCAGCAGCGTAGTAGGAAAGGGGTTCAGTGAAGCTTTCTTT	CASSVVGKGFSEAFF
TRBV6-6	few	TRBJ1-5	-	TGTGCCAGCAAGGCAATTAGCAATCAGCCCCAGCATTTT	CASKAISNQPQHF
TRBV2	-	TRBJ1-5	-	TGTGCCAGCTCAACGGCGGGAGGAGTTAGCAATCAGCCCCAGCATTTT	CASSTAGGVSNQPQHF
TRBV30	few	TRBJ1-2	-	TGTGCCTGGAGTTGGGCACCGAGGGACTATGGCTACACCTTC	CAWSWAPRDYGYTF